This entry is about one T cell receptor beta chain. The antigen remains undetermined. This CDR3 has 12 residues. The data derive from a study of T cells expressing NK-cell markers. Using the 5' RACE reads, TCRdb records one entry per CDR3 protein without DNA. The sample includes 450,000 to 600,000 distinct CDR3 sequences. Study findings and constraints: HCMV specificity of expanded NKG2C+ T cell clones remained unclear.

The receptor was derived from a young man in good health. The chain couples TRBV12-3 or TRBV12-4 to TRBJ2-1; TCRdb's D call, TRBD1, is unchecked because there is no DNA. Sequencing input: blood T cells: a sorted CD56 or NKG2C T cell subset, CD4+ or CD8+ T cells, or bulk PBMC T cells (not recorded which). The CDR3 sequence: CATFEQDSEQFF.